The 7 T cell receptor beta chains below come from one sample, sequenced in a study of blood T cell repertoires in COVID-19 (dated by TCRdb to 2018 to 2021). The library was obtained by the immunoSEQ multiplex PCR assay. TCRdb holds this immuneACCESS table with in-frame rearrangements only. Some clones are missing; in checked studies, unresolved V genes explain under half, and the rest has no known cause. For this sample the table gives 150,000 to 200,000 clones, of which about 80% were detected only once. The top ten clonotypes cover approximately 21% of the sample. Source material: peripheral blood. The receptors were sampled from a woman aged 80 or over with acute or convalescent COVID-19.

The chain is built from TRBV5-1 and TRBJ1-2; unclear D gene. With 3 bases removed from V and 5 bases from J, the gap between germline ends came to 17 bases. The germline CDR1 and CDR2 sequences are SGHRS and YFSETQ. This CDR3 region has 15 residues. Here the CDR3 reads CASSSIPGVGYGYTF. The CDR3 DNA sequence: TGCGCCAGCAGCTCAATCCCGGGTGTTGGGTATGGCTACACCTTC.

This chain uses TRBV7-8 with TRBJ2-5; 13 positions match TRBD2. The junction had 2 bases not matched to a gene; V was cut back by 2 bases and J by 5 bases. The CDR3 has 15 residues. The V gene's germline CDR1 is SGHVS and CDR2 FQNEAQ. In DNA, the CDR3 is TGTGCCAGCAGCTTACAACTAGCGGGAGGGGAGACCCAGTACTTC. Amino acid sequence: CASSLQLAGGETQYF.

This clone was seen just once. The J gene is TRBJ1-2, the V gene TRBV5-6, with 11 positions matching TRBD1. The CDR3 is 15 residues long. Germline-derived CDR1 and CDR2 are SGHDT and YYEEEE. With V trimmed by 3 bases and J by 8 bases, 9 bases remained unmatched. CDR3 in amino acids: CASSWSGGTGGGYTF. DNA for the CDR3: TGTGCCAGCAGCTGGTCTGGCGGGACAGGGGGAGGCTACACCTTC. Based on the CDR3 plus reference TRBV5-6 and TRBJ1-2, the full variable domain is DAGVTQSPTHLIKTRGQQVTLRCSPKSGHDTVSWYQQALGQGPQFIFQYYEEEERQRGNFPDRFSGHQFPNYSSELNVNALLLGDSALYLCASSWSGGTGGGYTFGSGTRLTVV.

The chain is built from TRBV9 and TRBJ2-2; 9 nucleotides align to TRBD1. The length of the CDR3 is 14 residues. CDR1 is SGDLS, CDR2 YYNGEE, per germline. V shed 4 bases, J shed 6 bases, and the junction held 4 bases outside the gene matches. The CDR3 coding sequence is TGTGCCAGCAGCCCTCGGACAGGGGCCGGGGAGCTGTTTTTT. This encodes CASSPRTGAGELFF.

Comment on this clone: Mismatch with germline at one junction end may stem from a read error. This rearrangement joins TRBV11-2 to TRBJ2-3; 10 bases fit TRBD2. Looked up from germline, CDR1 is SGHAT and CDR2 is FQNNGV. There are 15 residues in the CDR3. The CDR3 protein is CASSPPQREGRQSNF. Here the CDR3 DNA reads TGTGCCAGCAGCCCACCCCAGCGGGAGGGCCGCCAGTCGAATTTT.

The chain has TRBV3-1 (or the pseudogene TRBV3-2) and TRBJ2-1; 8 bases align to TRBD2. The CDR3 is 17 amino acids. Trimming removed 0 bases from V and 0 bases from J; junction bases left unmatched: 4. Germline V lookup: CDR1 LGHDT, CDR2 YNNKEL (reference sequence). The CDR3 here is CASSQDLSGSSYNEQFF. As DNA, the CDR3 is TGTGCCAGCAGCCAAGATTTAAGCGGGAGCTCCTACAATGAGCAGTTCTTC.

The DNA for the CDR3 is TGCGCCAGCAGCTTGTCAGGGTACACTGAAGCTTTCTTT. This encodes CASSLSGYTEAFF. The genes are TRBV5-1 and TRBJ1-1, with D tentatively TRBD1 (5 bases). Looked up from germline, CDR1 is SGHRS and CDR2 is YFSETQ. The CDR3 is 13 residues long. Trimming left V 1 base short and J 3 bases short, with 7 bases between.